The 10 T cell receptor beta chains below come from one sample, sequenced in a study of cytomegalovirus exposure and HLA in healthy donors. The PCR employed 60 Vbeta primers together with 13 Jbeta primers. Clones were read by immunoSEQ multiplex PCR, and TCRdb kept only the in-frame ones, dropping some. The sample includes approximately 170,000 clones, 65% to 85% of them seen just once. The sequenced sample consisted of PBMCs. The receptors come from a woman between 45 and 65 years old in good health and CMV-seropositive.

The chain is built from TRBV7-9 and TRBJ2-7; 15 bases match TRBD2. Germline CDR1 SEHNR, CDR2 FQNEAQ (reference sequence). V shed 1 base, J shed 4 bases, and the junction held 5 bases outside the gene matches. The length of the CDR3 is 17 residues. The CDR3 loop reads CASSLVYGTSGGYEQYF. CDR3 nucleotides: TGTGCCAGCAGCTTAGTCTACGGGACTAGCGGGGGGTACGAGCAGTACTTC.

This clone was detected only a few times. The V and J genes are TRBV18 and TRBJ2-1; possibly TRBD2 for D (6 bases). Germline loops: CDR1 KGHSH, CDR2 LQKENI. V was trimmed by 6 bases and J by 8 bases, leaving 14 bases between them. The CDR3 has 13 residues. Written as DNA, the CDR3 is TGTGCCAGCTCCCGGGACTCCCCCCATGAGCAGTTCTTC. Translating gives CASSRDSPHEQFF.

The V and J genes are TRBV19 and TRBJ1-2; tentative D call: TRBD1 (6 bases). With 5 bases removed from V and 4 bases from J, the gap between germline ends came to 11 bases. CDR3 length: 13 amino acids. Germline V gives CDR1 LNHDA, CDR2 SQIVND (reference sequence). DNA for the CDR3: TGTGCCAGTAGTGACCAGGGGACCTATGGCTACACCTTC. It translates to CASSDQGTYGYTF.

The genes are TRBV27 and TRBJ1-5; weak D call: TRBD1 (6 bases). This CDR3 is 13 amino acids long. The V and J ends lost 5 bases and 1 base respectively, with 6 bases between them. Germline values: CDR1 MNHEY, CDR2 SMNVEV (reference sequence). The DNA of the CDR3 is TGTGCCAGCAGTAGGGGGAGCAATCAGCCCCAGCATTTT. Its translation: CASSRGSNQPQHF.

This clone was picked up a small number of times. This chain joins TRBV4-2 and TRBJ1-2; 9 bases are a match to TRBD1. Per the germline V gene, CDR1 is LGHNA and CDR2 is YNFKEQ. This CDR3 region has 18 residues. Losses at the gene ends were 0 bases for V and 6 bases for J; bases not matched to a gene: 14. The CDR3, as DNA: TGTGCCAGCAGCCAAGATCTGGGACAGGGTCCCCGAAATCATGGCTACACCTTC. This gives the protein CASSQDLGQGPRNHGYTF.

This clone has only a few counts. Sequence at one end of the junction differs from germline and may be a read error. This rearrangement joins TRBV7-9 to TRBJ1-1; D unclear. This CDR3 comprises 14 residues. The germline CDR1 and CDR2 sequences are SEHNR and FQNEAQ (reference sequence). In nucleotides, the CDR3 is TGTTCCAGCAGCTTATCGGCGGTGGGCACTGAAGCTTTCTTT. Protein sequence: CSSSLSAVGTEAFF.

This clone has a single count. The CDR3 DNA follows: TGTGCCAGCAGCTTAGGCACGCGAGCCAACACTGAAGCTTTCTTT. Encoded protein: CASSLGTRANTEAFF. The chain recombines TRBV11-2 with TRBJ1-1; D not certain. The ends were cut back, 1 base at V and 2 bases at J, with 11 bases in the middle. The germline V gene encodes CDR1 SGHAT and CDR2 FQNNGV. The CDR3 runs to 15 residues. The full variable domain, in which reference TRBV11-2 and TRBJ1-1 provide the parts outside the CDR3, is EAGVAQSPRYKIIEKRQSVAFWCNPISGHATLYWYQQILGQGPKLLIQFQNNGVVDDSQLPKDRFSAERLKGVDSTLKIQPAKLEDSAVYLCASSLGTRANTEAFFGQGTRLTVV.

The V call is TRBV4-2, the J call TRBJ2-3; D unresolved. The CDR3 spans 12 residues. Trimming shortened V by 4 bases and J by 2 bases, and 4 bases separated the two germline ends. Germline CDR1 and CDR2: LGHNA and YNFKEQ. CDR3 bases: TGTGCCAGCAGCCGACTCACAGATACGCAGTATTTT. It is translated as CASSRLTDTQYF.

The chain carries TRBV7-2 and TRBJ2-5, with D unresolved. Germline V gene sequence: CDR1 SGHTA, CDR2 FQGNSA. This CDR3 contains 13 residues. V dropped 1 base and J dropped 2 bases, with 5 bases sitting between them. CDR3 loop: CASSLGKQETQYF. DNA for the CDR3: TGTGCCAGCAGCTTAGGTAAACAAGAGACCCAGTACTTC. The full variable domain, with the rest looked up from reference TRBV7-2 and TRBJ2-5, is GAGVSQSPSNKVTEKGKDVELRCDPISGHTALYWYRQSLGQGLEFLIYFQGNSAPDKSGLPSDRFSAERTGGSVSTLTIQRTQQEDSAVYLCASSLGKQETQYFGPGTRLLVL.

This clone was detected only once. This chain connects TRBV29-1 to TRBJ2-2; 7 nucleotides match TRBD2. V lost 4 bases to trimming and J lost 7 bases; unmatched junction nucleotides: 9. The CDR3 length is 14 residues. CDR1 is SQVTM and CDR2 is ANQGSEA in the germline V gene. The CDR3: CSVGDAGVNGELFF. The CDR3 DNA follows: TGCAGCGTTGGGGACGCGGGAGTGAACGGGGAGCTGTTTTTT.